These 32 T cell receptor beta chains were all obtained from the same sample, sequenced in a study of shared clonotypes between healthy human individuals. TCRdb's copy holds only in-frame clones and misses some; the assay was immunoSEQ multiplex PCR. The sample includes some 1,100,000 clones, about four fifths seen only once; the top ten take about 0.52%. The sequenced sample consisted of memory CD4+ T cells from PBMCs. Subset specified: CD45RA-negative fraction. These receptors were collected from a man aged 18 to 29 in good health. Some clones in this sample may be carry-over from other donors' samples.

CDR3 DNA sequence: TGTGCCAGCAGCCGATACCGGGACACAACTAATGAAAAACTGTTTTTT. Its translation: CASSRYRDTTNEKLFF. The chain combines TRBV7-2 with TRBJ1-4; the D gene is possibly TRBD1 (6 bases). There are 16 residues in the CDR3. V lost 5 bases and J 0 bases, leaving 13 bases between the germline ends. From germline, CDR1 is SGHTA and CDR2 FQGNSA.

The chain is built from TRBV19 and TRBJ1-1; 9 bases are shared with TRBD1. The CDR3 runs to 16 residues. V gave up 7 bases and J gave up 1 base; unmatched junction bases: 10. Germline-derived CDR1 and CDR2 are LNHDA and SQIVND (reference sequence). The CDR3, as DNA: TGTGCCAGTACCAAAGTTAGGGGACAGGGGAACACTGAAGCTTTCTTT. Protein: CASTKVRGQGNTEAFF.

This clone was observed a few times. J is TRBJ2-5 and V is TRBV18; the D is unclear. With 0 bases removed from V and 5 bases from J, the gap between germline ends came to 10 bases. The CDR3 has 14 residues. Germline loops: CDR1 KGHSH, CDR2 LQKENI. CDR3 nucleotides: TGTGCCAGCTCACCACCGGAAGTAGTGGAGACCCAGTACTTC. It encodes CASSPPEVVETQYF.

This clone was counted only a few times. The genes are TRBV28 and TRBJ2-5, with D perhaps matching TRBD2 (6 bases). CDR3 length equals 13 residues. CDR1 is MDHEN, CDR2 SYDVKM, per germline. V was clipped by 2 bases and J by 9 bases, with 13 bases between them. The CDR3 region is CASSLVRWGAQYF. For the CDR3, the DNA is TGTGCCAGCAGTTTAGTCCGGTGGGGGGCCCAGTACTTC.

The chain carries TRBV2 and TRBJ1-2; D might be TRBD1 (5 bases). Trimming removed 7 bases from V and 4 bases from J, with 13 bases in between. Germline V gives CDR1 SNHLY, CDR2 FYNNEI. The CDR3 runs 13 residues. CDR3 in amino acids: CASIYQGGYGYTF. CDR3 sequence (DNA): TGTGCCAGCATTTATCAGGGAGGCTATGGCTACACCTTC.

There are a few counts of this clone. This sample also contains other DNA sequences that code for the same CDR3. The chain links TRBV28 to TRBJ1-1; D perhaps matches TRBD1 (5 bases). V dropped 4 bases and J dropped 0 bases, with 9 bases sitting between them. From germline, CDR1 is MDHEN and CDR2 SYDVKM. This CDR3 has 14 amino acids. CDR3 amino acids: CASSSPGLNTEAFF. Written as DNA, the CDR3 is TGTGCCAGCAGTTCCCCAGGGCTGAACACTGAAGCTTTCTTT.

The chain links TRBV4-2 to TRBJ1-3; 7 bases are shared with TRBD1. Losses at the gene ends were 4 bases for V and 0 bases for J; bases not matched to a gene: 6. CDR1 LGHNA and CDR2 YNFKEQ come from the germline V gene. This CDR3 has 16 amino acids. CDR3 sequence (DNA): TGTGCCAGCAGCCCAACCGGGACAGCCTCTGGAAACACCATATATTTT. Residues: CASSPTGTASGNTIYF.

This sequence joins TRBV18 and TRBJ2-3; TRBD2 matches 13 bases. Germline V gene sequence: CDR1 KGHSH, CDR2 LQKENI. CDR3 length equals 17 residues. Trimming cost V 3 bases and J 5 bases; bases outside gene matches: 8. The CDR3 DNA reads TGTGCCAGCTCACCTACCGGGACTAGCGGGAATATAGATACGCAGTATTTT. Protein product: CASSPTGTSGNIDTQYF.

This rearrangement joins TRBV6-6 to TRBJ2-3; D gene uncertain. Germline-derived CDR1 and CDR2 are MNHNY and SVGAGI (reference sequence). Trimming stripped 3 bases from V and 1 base from J, with 11 bases between. The CDR3 sequence is 15 residues long. CDR3 loop: CASSYSGVGTDTQYF. Here the CDR3 DNA reads TGTGCCAGCAGTTATTCAGGAGTTGGCACAGATACGCAGTATTTT.

The chain is built from TRBV27 and TRBJ1-4; tentatively, D is TRBD1 (6 bases). The CDR3 spans 15 residues. Germline V gene lookup returns CDR1 MNHEY and CDR2 SMNVEV (reference sequence). V lost 7 bases, J lost 3 bases, and 15 bases lay in between. CDR3 amino acids: CASKGGVGANEKLFF. CDR3 coding DNA: TGTGCCAGCAAAGGGGGGGTCGGAGCTAATGAAAAACTGTTTTTT.

The V call is TRBV5-8, the J call TRBJ1-5; D possibly corresponds to TRBD1 (6 bases). The CDR3 contains 15 residues. Between the trimmed V and J ends, which lost 3 bases and 0 bases, there was a span of 10 bases. Germline assignment: CDR1 SGHTS and CDR2 YDEGEE. The CDR3 spells CASSWTDYSNQPQHF. The CDR3 coding sequence is TGTGCCAGCAGCTGGACAGACTATAGCAATCAGCCCCAGCATTTT.

Regarding this clone: In this CDR3 the conserved last residue, phenylalanine or tryptophan, is missing, so a read error is likely. The rearrangement uses TRBV4-2 and TRBJ1-1, with a tentative D call TRBD1 (6 bases). The CDR3 loop spans 16 amino acids. Trimming removed 1 base at V and 2 bases at J, with 14 bases between. CDR1 LGHNA and CDR2 YNFKEQ come from the germline V gene. CDR3 amino acids: CASSQGDTHTNTEAFS. CDR3 nucleotides: TGTGCCAGCAGCCAAGGGGACACTCACACCAACACTGAAGCTTTCTCT.

The chain uses TRBV2 and TRBJ1-2; TRBD1 might be the D (5 bases). The CDR3 covers 13 residues. CDR1 and CDR2 (germline): SNHLY, FYNNEI. V lost 2 bases and J lost 7, with 11 bases in between. The CDR3 loop is CASSEQGKGGYTF. The CDR3 DNA reads TGTGCCAGCAGTGAACAGGGAAAGGGTGGCTACACCTTC.

The V gene is TRBV19, the J gene TRBJ2-3; no definite D call. V lost 5 bases, J lost 4 bases, and 10 bases lay in between. Germline V gene data show CDR1 as LNHDA and CDR2 as SQIVND (reference sequence). The CDR3 contains 13 residues. This chain's CDR3 is CASSRMLADTQYF. CDR3 DNA: TGTGCCAGTAGTCGGATGCTGGCAGATACGCAGTATTTT. The full variable domain, completed using reference TRBV19 and TRBJ2-3, is DGGITQSPKYLFRKEGQNVTLSCEQNLNHDAMYWYRQDPGQGLRLIYYSQIVNDFQKGDIAEGYSVSREKKESFPLTVTSAQKNPTAFYLCASSRMLADTQYFGPGTRLTVL.

V usage is TRBV9 and J usage is TRBJ2-1, with 7 bases that match TRBD1. CDR3 length: 15 residues. The J segment lost 2 bases and the V segment lost 0 bases, leaving 2 bases of the junction unmatched. CDR1 is SGDLS and CDR2 is YYNGEE in the germline V gene. The CDR3, as DNA: TGTGCCAGCAGCGTAGACGGACAGGCCTACAATGAGCAGTTCTTC. The encoded protein is CASSVDGQAYNEQFF. The whole variable domain, filled in from reference TRBV9 and TRBJ2-1, reads DSGVTQTPKHLITATGQRVTLRCSPRSGDLSVYWYQQSLDQGLQFLIQYYNGEERAKGNILERFSAQQFPDLHSELNLSSLELGDSALYFCASSVDGQAYNEQFFGPGTRLTVL.

This chain uses TRBV9 with TRBJ2-7, with 11 positions matching TRBD2. The CDR3 consists of 16 residues. Looked up from germline, CDR1 is SGDLS and CDR2 is YYNGEE. Trimming at V came to 4 bases and at J to 3 bases, leaving 9 bases not matched to a gene. This CDR3 reads CASSKTGTSGSYEQYF. In DNA form, the CDR3 reads TGTGCCAGCAGCAAAACCGGGACTAGCGGCAGCTACGAGCAGTACTTC.

The chain couples TRBV9 to TRBJ2-3; 13 bases align to TRBD2. The CDR3 runs 17 residues. Trimming took 4 bases from V and 6 from J; bases not matched to a gene: 11. Germline lookup yields CDR1 SGDLS and CDR2 YYNGEE. The CDR3: CASSPLSGLAGSDTQYF. CDR3 sequence (DNA): TGTGCCAGCAGCCCTCTCTCGGGACTAGCGGGATCGGATACGCAGTATTTT.

The chain links TRBV6-5 to TRBJ2-3, with 8 bases lining up with TRBD1. Germline values: CDR1 MNHEY, CDR2 SVGAGI. This CDR3 spans 16 amino acids. J lost 4 bases, V lost 3 bases, and 9 bases had no gene match. This chain's CDR3 is CASSYLWTGMADTQYF. CDR3 nucleotide sequence: TGTGCCAGCAGTTATCTTTGGACAGGGATGGCAGATACGCAGTATTTT.

This chain links TRBV5-4 with TRBJ2-5; D uncertain. The germline V gene encodes CDR1 SGHNT and CDR2 YYREEE (reference sequence). The CDR3 covers 14 residues. Trimming pared 7 bases from V and 2 bases from J, leaving 15 bases between. CDR3 sequence (DNA): TGTGCCAGCCGGCTGGCGGCCTCTCAAGAGACCCAGTACTTC. Its translation: CASRLAASQETQYF.

This clone was detected once. The J gene is TRBJ2-6, the V gene TRBV28, with no clear D. V shed 7 bases and J shed 4 bases, with 11 bases lying between them. The CDR3 length is 14 residues. Germline V gene lookup returns CDR1 MDHEN and CDR2 SYDVKM. The CDR3 reads CASNPWAGANVLTF. Written as DNA, the CDR3 is TGTGCCAGCAATCCGTGGGCCGGGGCCAACGTCCTGACTTTC.

The J gene is TRBJ2-3, the V gene TRBV6-1; D not certain. CDR1 is MNHNS, CDR2 SASEGT, per germline. There are 14 residues in the CDR3. Trimming pared 2 bases from V and 4 bases from J, leaving 10 bases between. The CDR3 sequence: CASSESRFSDTQYF. The CDR3 DNA reads TGTGCCAGCAGTGAAAGCCGGTTTTCAGATACGCAGTATTTT.

This clone was counted once. The chain carries TRBV30 and TRBJ2-1; D is possibly TRBD1 or TRBD2 (5 bases each). The CDR3 is 12 amino acids. Trimming stripped 5 bases from V and 10 bases from J, with 15 bases between. The germline V gene encodes CDR1 GTSNPN and CDR2 SVGIG (reference sequence). CDR3 amino acids: CAWGGGRSEQFF. The DNA of the CDR3 is TGTGCCTGGGGTGGGGGACGGAGCGAGCAGTTCTTC.

This chain links TRBV27 with TRBJ2-4; tentatively, D is TRBD1 or TRBD2 (5 bases each). CDR3 size: 13 residues. Germline V lookup: CDR1 MNHEY, CDR2 SMNVEV (reference sequence). Between the trimmed V and J ends, which lost 6 bases and 11 bases, there was a span of 17 bases. CDR3 bases: TGTGCCAGCAGCCAAGGGACCTCACCGGTTCAGTACTTC. Its translation is CASSQGTSPVQYF.

This chain joins TRBV6-6 and TRBJ1-4, with D perhaps TRBD1 (5 bases). The CDR3 is 16 residues long. Germline CDR1 MNHNY, CDR2 SVGAGI (reference sequence). The V end was cut by 6 bases, the J end by 4 bases, with 18 bases between. As DNA, the CDR3 is TGTGCCAGCAGCCTATACCGGGACGGATATAATGAAAAACTGTTTTTT. Encoded protein: CASSLYRDGYNEKLFF.

The V and J genes are TRBV28 and TRBJ2-1; a weak D match, TRBD2 (5 bases). Trimming stripped 7 bases from V and 3 bases from J, with 16 bases between. Germline CDR1 is MDHEN and CDR2 is SYDVKM. CDR3 length: 15 amino acids. CDR3 in DNA: TGTGCCAGCACGCTAGGCGGGCGCGACTACAATGAGCAGTTCTTC. Its protein is CASTLGGRDYNEQFF.

The chain uses TRBV28 and TRBJ1-4; 7 nucleotides line up with TRBD1. The CDR3 contains 14 residues. Germline CDR1 is MDHEN and CDR2 is SYDVKM. Trimming removed 3 bases from V and 3 bases from J; junction bases left unmatched: 1. CDR3 loop: CASSLTGPNEKLFF. CDR3 nucleotide sequence: TGTGCCAGCAGTTTGACAGGGCCTAATGAAAAACTGTTTTTT. Full variable domain (missing parts from reference TRBV28 and TRBJ1-4): DVKVTQSSRYLVKRTGEKVFLECVQDMDHENMFWYRQDPGLGLRLIYFSYDVKMKEKGDIPEGYSVSREKKERFSLILESASTNQTSMYLCASSLTGPNEKLFFGSGTQLSVL.

The V call is TRBV4-1, the J call TRBJ2-2; 10 bases align to TRBD2. Germline-derived CDR1 and CDR2 are MGHRA and YSYEKL. The trim removed 4 bases at V and 4 bases at J, leaving 6 bases unmatched. There are 16 residues in the CDR3. The CDR3 loop reads CASSPWTSGVTGELFF. The DNA for the CDR3 is TGCGCCAGCAGCCCCTGGACTAGCGGAGTCACCGGGGAGCTGTTTTTT.

The rearrangement joins TRBV5-6 to TRBJ2-5, with D possibly called TRBD1 or TRBD2 (6 bases each). Trimming removed 2 bases at V and 11 bases at J, with 16 bases between. The CDR3 consists of 13 residues. Germline V CDR1 and CDR2: SGHDT, YYEEEE. CDR3 protein: CASSFWGAPEQYF. DNA for the CDR3: TGTGCCAGCAGCTTTTGGGGGGCCCCTGAGCAGTACTTC.

The V call is TRBV11-3, the J call TRBJ2-2, with TRBD1 identical over 9 bases. V lost 4 bases and J lost 8; bases outside the gene matches: 14. CDR1 and CDR2 (germline): SGHNT, YENEEA. The CDR3 extends over 17 amino acids. CDR3 nucleotide sequence: TGTGCCAGCAGCTCGTCCTCCTATGGACAGGGGAGTGGGGAGCTGTTTTTT. Protein sequence: CASSSSSYGQGSGELFF.

The V and J genes are TRBV25-1 and TRBJ1-4, with no clear D. CDR1 and CDR2 (germline): MGHDK, SYGVNS. Trimming shortened V by 3 bases and J by 0 bases, and 5 bases separated the two germline ends. The CDR3 has 14 residues. The CDR3 loop is CASSEATTNEKLFF. The CDR3 DNA sequence: TGTGCCAGCAGTGAGGCTACAACTAATGAAAAACTGTTTTTT. The full variable domain, completed using reference TRBV25-1 and TRBJ1-4, is EADIYQTPRYLVIGTGKKITLECSQTMGHDKMYWYQQDPGMELHLIHYSYGVNSTEKGDLSSESTVSRIRTEHFPLTLESARPSHTSQYLCASSEATTNEKLFFGSGTQLSVL.

This clone has a handful of counts. This chain uses TRBV29-1 with TRBJ2-3; the match to TRBD2 covers 7 bases. The length of the CDR3 is 13 residues. Germline CDR1 is SQVTM and CDR2 is ANQGSEA. The V and J ends lost 8 bases and 3 bases, in that order; junction bases with no gene match: 8. Written as DNA, the CDR3 is TGCAGCATTGTAACTAGCGCTACAGATACGCAGTATTTT. It specifies CSIVTSATDTQYF.

Ten or more counts support this clone. Other DNA sequences within the sample encode an identical CDR3. V is TRBV5-1 and J is TRBJ2-5, with TRBD1 identical over 7 bases. The CDR3 is 14 amino acids. CDR1 is SGHRS and CDR2 is YFSETQ in the germline V gene. Germline trimming cut 2 bases from V and 2 bases from J; bases unmatched to any gene: 3. The CDR3 region has the DNA TGCGCCAGCAGCTTACAGGGACAGCAAGAGACCCAGTACTTC. It specifies CASSLQGQQETQYF. The full variable domain, in which reference TRBV5-1 and TRBJ2-5 provide the parts outside the CDR3, is KAGVTQTPRYLIKTRGQQVTLSCSPISGHRSVSWYQQTPGQGLQFLFEYFSETQRNKGNFPGRFSGRQFSNSRSEMNVSTLELGDSALYLCASSLQGQQETQYFGPGTRLLVL.